A selection of T cell receptor beta chains follows, all from one sample in a study of ipilimumab plus nivolumab after autologous stem cell transplantation. TCRdb's table, derived via immunoSEQ multiplex PCR, lists solely in-frame clones and lacks some. This sample has tens of thousands of clones, with approximately 86% found just once. This sample comprised PBMCs, obtained in a trial of ipilimumab plus nivolumab as post-transplant consolidation. These TCRs come from a male donor with diffuse large B-cell lymphoma. Each CDR3 is given with its conserved first and last residue. D genes are given only for firm matches. For some rows the clone size is stated as once, few or many, or as a class when expanded; others skip it.

CDR3 length: 14
clone size: .
J gene: TRBJ2-7
V gene: TRBV5-4
D gene: .
CDR3 protein: CASSLWGSRVEQYF
CDR3 DNA: TGTGCCAGCAGCCTCTGGGGATCCAGGGTGGAGCAGTACTTC

CDR3 length: 14
clone size: .
J gene: TRBJ2-1
V gene: TRBV7-9
D gene: .
CDR3 protein: CASSLSGTHNEQFF
CDR3 DNA: TGTGCCAGCAGCTTAAGTGGGACCCACAATGAGCAGTTCTTC

CDR3 length: 17
clone size: .
J gene: TRBJ2-3
V gene: TRBV11-2
D gene: TRBD2
CDR3 protein: CASSFGLAGGGGDTQYF
CDR3 DNA: TGTGCCAGCAGCTTTGGCCTAGCGGGGGGCGGTGGCGATACGCAGTATTTT

CDR3 length: 15
clone size: .
J gene: TRBJ1-3
V gene: TRBV6-5
D gene: .
CDR3 protein: CASSYSRSSGNTIYF
CDR3 DNA: TGTGCCAGCAGTTACTCGAGGAGCTCTGGAAACACCATATATTTT

CDR3 length: 12
clone size: .
J gene: TRBJ1-3
V gene: TRBV2
D gene: .
CDR3 protein: CASSEAGNTIYF
CDR3 DNA: TGTGCCAGCAGTGAAGCGGGAAACACCATATATTTT

CDR3 length: 13
clone size: few
J gene: TRBJ1-2
V gene: TRBV6-6
D gene: .
CDR3 protein: CASSPGLNYGYTF
CDR3 DNA: TGTGCCAGCAGCCCAGGCCTTAACTATGGCTACACCTTC

CDR3 length: 14
clone size: .
J gene: TRBJ1-6
V gene: TRBV9
D gene: .
CDR3 protein: CANLRWPFSSPLHF
CDR3 DNA: TGTGCCAACCTGAGGTGGCCCTTTAGTTCACCCCTCCACTTT

CDR3 length: 12
clone size: .
J gene: TRBJ1-2
V gene: TRBV2
D gene: TRBD1
CDR3 protein: CASRGQGDGYTF
CDR3 DNA: TGTGCCAGCAGGGGTCAGGGGGACGGCTACACCTTC

CDR3 length: 15
clone size: .
J gene: TRBJ2-2
V gene: TRBV7-9
D gene: .
CDR3 protein: CASSARQSNTGELFF
CDR3 DNA: TGTGCCAGCAGCGCCAGACAGTCTAACACCGGGGAGCTGTTTTTT

CDR3 length: 15
clone size: few
J gene: TRBJ1-1
V gene: TRBV11-2
D gene: .
CDR3 protein: CASSLEGTMNTEAFF
CDR3 DNA: TGTGCCAGCAGCTTAGAGGGAACCATGAACACTGAAGCTTTCTTT

CDR3 length: 14
clone size: .
J gene: TRBJ1-3
V gene: TRBV15
D gene: .
CDR3 protein: CATSRFISGNTIYF
CDR3 DNA: TGTGCCACCAGCAGATTCATCTCTGGAAACACCATATATTTT

CDR3 length: 11
clone size: .
J gene: TRBJ2-2
V gene: TRBV11-2
D gene: .
CDR3 protein: CASSHGWELFF
CDR3 DNA: TGTGCCAGCAGCCATGGGTGGGAGCTGTTTTTT

CDR3 length: 15
clone size: .
J gene: TRBJ1-1
V gene: TRBV5-1
D gene: .
CDR3 protein: CASSLADAQNTEAFF
CDR3 DNA: TGCGCCAGCAGCTTGGCAGACGCACAGAACACTGAAGCTTTCTTT

CDR3 length: 14
clone size: .
J gene: TRBJ1-3
V gene: TRBV10-2
D gene: TRBD1
CDR3 protein: CASNLQGSGNTIYF
CDR3 DNA: TGCGCCAGCAACTTACAGGGGTCTGGAAACACCATATATTTT

CDR3 length: 14
clone size: once
J gene: TRBJ2-3
V gene: TRBV18
D gene: TRBD2
CDR3 protein: CASSPRLAGDTQYF
CDR3 DNA: TGTGCCAGCTCACCACGACTAGCGGGAGATACGCAGTATTTT

CDR3 length: 11
clone size: .
J gene: TRBJ2-7
V gene: TRBV6-6
D gene: .
CDR3 protein: CASSPQYEQYF
CDR3 DNA: TGTGCCAGCAGTCCCCAGTACGAGCAGTACTTC

CDR3 length: 14
clone size: .
J gene: TRBJ1-1
V gene: TRBV5-1
D gene: TRBD1
CDR3 protein: CASSLTSTGTEAFF
CDR3 DNA: TGCGCCAGCAGCCTGACGTCGACAGGGACTGAAGCTTTCTTT

CDR3 length: 14
clone size: .
J gene: TRBJ2-7
V gene: TRBV2
D gene: .
CDR3 protein: CASSRSLGPSEQYF
CDR3 DNA: TGTGCCAGCAGCCGAAGCTTGGGACCCTCCGAGCAGTACTTC

CDR3 length: 14
clone size: .
J gene: TRBJ1-4
V gene: TRBV19
D gene: .
CDR3 protein: CASSLFRADEKLFF
CDR3 DNA: TGTGCCAGTAGTCTTTTCAGGGCGGATGAAAAACTGTTTTTT

CDR3 length: 14
clone size: .
J gene: TRBJ2-3
V gene: TRBV18
D gene: .
CDR3 protein: CASSGTLNTDTQYF
CDR3 DNA: TGTGCCAGCTCAGGGACCTTGAACACAGATACGCAGTATTTT

CDR3 length: 15
clone size: once
J gene: TRBJ1-1
V gene: TRBV4-3
D gene: TRBD1
CDR3 protein: CASSRADRANTEAFF
CDR3 DNA: TGCGCCAGCAGCCGTGCAGACAGGGCCAACACTGAAGCTTTCTTT

CDR3 length: 13
clone size: once
J gene: TRBJ2-2
V gene: TRBV4-2
D gene: .
CDR3 protein: CASSQAIAGELFF
CDR3 DNA: TGTGCCAGCAGCCAAGCTATCGCCGGGGAGCTGTTTTTT

CDR3 length: 14
clone size: .
J gene: TRBJ1-5
V gene: TRBV6-6
D gene: .
CDR3 protein: CASSYVGSNQPQHF
CDR3 DNA: TGTGCCAGCAGTTACGTGGGTAGCAATCAGCCCCAGCATTTT

CDR3 length: 14
clone size: .
J gene: TRBJ2-3
V gene: TRBV5-1
D gene: TRBD1
CDR3 protein: CASRTGTGADTQYF
CDR3 DNA: TGCGCCAGCAGGACCGGGACAGGGGCGGATACGCAGTATTTT

CDR3 length: 16
clone size: .
J gene: TRBJ2-3
V gene: TRBV28
D gene: TRBD2
CDR3 protein: CASTPRGTRSTDTQYF
CDR3 DNA: TGTGCCAGCACCCCGCGCGGGACTAGGAGCACAGATACGCAGTATTTT

CDR3 length: 16
clone size: .
J gene: TRBJ2-2
V gene: TRBV7-2
D gene: TRBD2
CDR3 protein: CASSFLSGGRTGELFF
CDR3 DNA: TGTGCCAGCAGCTTCCTTAGCGGGGGGCGTACCGGGGAGCTGTTTTTT

CDR3 length: 13
clone size: .
J gene: TRBJ1-5
V gene: TRBV7-8
D gene: .
CDR3 protein: CASSTGGRQPQHF
CDR3 DNA: TGTGCCAGCAGCACCGGGGGCCGTCAGCCCCAGCATTTT

CDR3 length: 15
clone size: .
J gene: TRBJ2-5
V gene: TRBV11-2
D gene: TRBD2
CDR3 protein: CASSLLRAGLETQYF
CDR3 DNA: TGTGCCAGCAGCTTACTGCGAGCGGGGTTAGAGACCCAGTACTTC

CDR3 length: 16
clone size: .
J gene: TRBJ2-2
V gene: TRBV6-6
D gene: TRBD2
CDR3 protein: CASSQGGGGSAGELFF
CDR3 DNA: TGTGCCAGCAGCCAAGGTGGCGGGGGGTCGGCCGGGGAGCTGTTTTTT

CDR3 length: 12
clone size: few
J gene: TRBJ1-2
V gene: TRBV6-5
D gene: TRBD1
CDR3 protein: CASTRQGHGYTF
CDR3 DNA: TGTGCCAGCACCCGACAGGGGCATGGCTACACCTTC

CDR3 length: 13
clone size: .
J gene: TRBJ2-5
V gene: TRBV7-6
D gene: .
CDR3 protein: CASSFSDEETQYF
CDR3 DNA: TGTGCCAGCAGCTTTTCGGACGAAGAGACCCAGTACTTC

CDR3 length: 17
clone size: .
J gene: TRBJ2-1
V gene: TRBV14
D gene: TRBD1
CDR3 protein: CASSQREFQGAKNEQFF
CDR3 DNA: TGTGCCAGCAGCCAAAGGGAGTTTCAGGGGGCAAAAAATGAGCAGTTCTTC

CDR3 length: 14
clone size: .
J gene: TRBJ2-5
V gene: TRBV27
D gene: TRBD2
CDR3 protein: CASSLNRGGETQYF
CDR3 DNA: TGTGCCAGCAGTTTAAATCGGGGGGGGGAGACCCAGTACTTC

CDR3 length: 16
clone size: .
J gene: TRBJ2-1
V gene: TRBV2
D gene: TRBD2
CDR3 protein: CASTSFTSGGGNEQFF
CDR3 DNA: TGTGCCAGCACCTCATTTACTAGCGGGGGTGGCAATGAGCAGTTCTTC

CDR3 length: 16
clone size: .
J gene: TRBJ2-3
V gene: TRBV5-1
D gene: TRBD2
CDR3 protein: CASSGLAGDGTDTQYF
CDR3 DNA: TGCGCCAGCAGCGGACTAGCGGGGGATGGCACAGATACGCAGTATTTT

CDR3 length: 13
clone size: once
J gene: TRBJ2-7
V gene: TRBV29-1
D gene: .
CDR3 protein: CSVEGPLRHEQYF
CDR3 DNA: TGCAGCGTTGAAGGGCCCCTCCGCCACGAGCAGTACTTC

CDR3 length: 12
clone size: .
J gene: TRBJ1-5
V gene: TRBV5-5
D gene: .
CDR3 protein: CASSSPNQPQHF
CDR3 DNA: TGTGCCAGCAGCTCCCCAAATCAGCCCCAGCATTTT

CDR3 length: 14
clone size: .
J gene: TRBJ2-1
V gene: TRBV7-9
D gene: .
CDR3 protein: CASSPSSSHNEQFF
CDR3 DNA: TGTGCCAGCAGCCCATCGTCTTCCCACAATGAGCAGTTCTTC

CDR3 length: 16
clone size: .
J gene: TRBJ2-7
V gene: TRBV28
D gene: .
CDR3 protein: CASSLSATIRSYEQYF
CDR3 DNA: TGTGCCAGCAGTTTATCGGCGACGATACGCTCCTACGAGCAGTACTTC

CDR3 length: 14
clone size: once
J gene: TRBJ2-4
V gene: TRBV5-1
D gene: TRBD1
CDR3 protein: CASSLGTGENIQYF
CDR3 DNA: TGCGCCAGCAGCTTGGGGACAGGCGAAAACATTCAGTACTTC

CDR3 length: 12
clone size: .
J gene: TRBJ2-7
V gene: TRBV7-2
D gene: .
CDR3 protein: CASSPYLGEQYF
CDR3 DNA: TGTGCCAGCAGCCCTTACCTCGGCGAGCAGTACTTC

CDR3 length: 16
clone size: .
J gene: TRBJ1-1
V gene: TRBV29-1
D gene: .
CDR3 protein: CSVKIVRAARGAEAFF
CDR3 DNA: TGCAGCGTTAAAATTGTCCGGGCAGCCCGGGGCGCTGAAGCTTTCTTT

CDR3 length: 14
clone size: .
J gene: TRBJ2-7
V gene: TRBV6-6
D gene: .
CDR3 protein: CASSRRDGRDEQYF
CDR3 DNA: TGTGCCAGCAGTCGCCGGGACGGACGGGACGAGCAGTACTTC

CDR3 length: 13
clone size: .
J gene: TRBJ2-1
V gene: TRBV5-4
D gene: .
CDR3 protein: CASRPDGYNEQFF
CDR3 DNA: TGTGCCAGCAGGCCGGACGGTTACAATGAGCAGTTCTTC

CDR3 length: 15
clone size: .
J gene: TRBJ1-1
V gene: TRBV2
D gene: .
CDR3 protein: CASSVLAGANTEAFF
CDR3 DNA: TGTGCCAGCAGTGTCTTAGCAGGGGCGAACACTGAAGCTTTCTTT